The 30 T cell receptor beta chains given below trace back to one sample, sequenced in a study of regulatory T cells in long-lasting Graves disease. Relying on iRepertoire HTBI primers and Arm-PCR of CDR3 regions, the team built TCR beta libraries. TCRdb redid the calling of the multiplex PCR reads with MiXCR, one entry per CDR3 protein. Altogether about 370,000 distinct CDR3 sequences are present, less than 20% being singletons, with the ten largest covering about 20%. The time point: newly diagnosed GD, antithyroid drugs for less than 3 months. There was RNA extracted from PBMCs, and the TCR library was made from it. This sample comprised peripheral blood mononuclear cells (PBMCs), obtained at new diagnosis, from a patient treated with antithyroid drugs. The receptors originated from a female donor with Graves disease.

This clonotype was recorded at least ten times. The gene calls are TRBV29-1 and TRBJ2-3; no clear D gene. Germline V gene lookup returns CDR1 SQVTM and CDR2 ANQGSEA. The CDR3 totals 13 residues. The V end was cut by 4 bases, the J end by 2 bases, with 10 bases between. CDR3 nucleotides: TGCAGCGTTGTTTGGCCGTTCACAGATACGCAGTATTTT. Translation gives CSVVWPFTDTQYF.

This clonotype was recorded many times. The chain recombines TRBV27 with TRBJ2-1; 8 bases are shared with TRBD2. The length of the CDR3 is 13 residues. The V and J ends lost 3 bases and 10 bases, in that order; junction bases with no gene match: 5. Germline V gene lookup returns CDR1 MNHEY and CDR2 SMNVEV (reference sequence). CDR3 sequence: CASSFREGHEQFF. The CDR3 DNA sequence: TGTGCCAGCAGTTTCCGGGAGGGCCACGAGCAGTTCTTC.

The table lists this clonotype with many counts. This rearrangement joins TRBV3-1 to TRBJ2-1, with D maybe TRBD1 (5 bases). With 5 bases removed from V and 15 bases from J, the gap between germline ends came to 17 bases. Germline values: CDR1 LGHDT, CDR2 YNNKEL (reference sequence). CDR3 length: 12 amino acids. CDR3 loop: CASSAQGQDLFF. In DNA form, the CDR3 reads TGTGCCAGCAGCGCACAAGGACAAGATCTGTTCTTC.

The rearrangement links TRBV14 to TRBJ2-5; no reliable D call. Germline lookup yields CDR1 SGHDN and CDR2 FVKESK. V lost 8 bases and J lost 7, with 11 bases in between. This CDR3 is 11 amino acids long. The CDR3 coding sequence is TGTGCCAGCGGGATGAAAGCGACCCAGTACTTC. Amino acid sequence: CASGMKATQYF. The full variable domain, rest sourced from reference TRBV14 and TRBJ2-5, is EAGVTQFPSHSVIEKGQTVTLRCDPISGHDNLYWYRRVMGKEIKFLLHFVKESKQDESGMPNNRFLAERTGGTYSTLKVQPAELEDSGVYFCASGMKATQYFGPGTRLLVL.

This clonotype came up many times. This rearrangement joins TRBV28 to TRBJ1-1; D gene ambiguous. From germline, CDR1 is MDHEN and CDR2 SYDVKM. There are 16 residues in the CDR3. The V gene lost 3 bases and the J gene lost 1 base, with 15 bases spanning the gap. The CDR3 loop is CASSFHWTETNTEAFF. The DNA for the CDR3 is TGTGCCAGCAGTTTCCATTGGACGGAGACGAACACTGAAGCTTTCTTT.

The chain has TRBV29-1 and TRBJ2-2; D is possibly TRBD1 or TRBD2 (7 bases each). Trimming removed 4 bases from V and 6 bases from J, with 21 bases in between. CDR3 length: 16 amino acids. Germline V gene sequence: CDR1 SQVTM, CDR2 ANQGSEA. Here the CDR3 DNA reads TGCAGCGTTGTAGGGCGGCAGGGGGGGTTCGCCGGGGAGCTGTTTTTT. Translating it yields CSVVGRQGGFAGELFF.

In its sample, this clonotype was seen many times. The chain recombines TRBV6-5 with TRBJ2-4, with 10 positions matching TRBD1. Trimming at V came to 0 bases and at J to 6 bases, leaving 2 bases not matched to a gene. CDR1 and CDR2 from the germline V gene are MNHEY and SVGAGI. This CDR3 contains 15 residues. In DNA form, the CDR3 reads TGTGCCAGCAGTTACTCTCGGACAGGGGGAAACATTCAGTACTTC. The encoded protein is CASSYSRTGGNIQYF.

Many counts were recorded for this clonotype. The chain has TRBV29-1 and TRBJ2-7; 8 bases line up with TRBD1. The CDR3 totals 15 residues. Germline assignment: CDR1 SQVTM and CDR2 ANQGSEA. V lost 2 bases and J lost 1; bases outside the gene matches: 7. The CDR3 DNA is TGCAGCGTTGAAATGGCAGGGGGCTTATCCTACGAGCAGTACTTC. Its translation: CSVEMAGGLSYEQYF.

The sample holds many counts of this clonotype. The CDR3 loop reads CASSHGTSGFSGANVLTF. CDR3 coding DNA: TGTGCCAGCAGCCATGGGACTAGCGGATTCTCTGGGGCCAACGTCCTGACTTTC. V gene TRBV28 combines with J gene TRBJ2-6; 11 bases align to TRBD2. J was trimmed by 0 bases and V by 6 bases; bases with no gene match: 7. The CDR3 loop spans 18 amino acids. Germline V gives CDR1 MDHEN, CDR2 SYDVKM.

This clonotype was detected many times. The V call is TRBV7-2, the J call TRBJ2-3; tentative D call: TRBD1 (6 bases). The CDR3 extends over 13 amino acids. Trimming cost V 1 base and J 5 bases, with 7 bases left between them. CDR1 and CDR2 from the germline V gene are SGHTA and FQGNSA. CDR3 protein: CASSLGQEDTQYF. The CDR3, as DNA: TGTGCCAGCAGCTTAGGACAGGAAGATACGCAGTATTTT.

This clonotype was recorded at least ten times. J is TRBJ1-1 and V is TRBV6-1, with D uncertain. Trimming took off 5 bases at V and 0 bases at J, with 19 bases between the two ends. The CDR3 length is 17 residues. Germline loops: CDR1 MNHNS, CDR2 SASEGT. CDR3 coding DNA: TGTGCCAGCAGTCCGCAAAAAAGGCCCGACATGAACACTGAAGCTTTCTTT. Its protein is CASSPQKRPDMNTEAFF.

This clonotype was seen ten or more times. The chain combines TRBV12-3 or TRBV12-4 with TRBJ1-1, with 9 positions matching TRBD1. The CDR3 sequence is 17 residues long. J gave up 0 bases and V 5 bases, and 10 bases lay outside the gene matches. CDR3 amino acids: CASSGLGQGLLNTEAFF. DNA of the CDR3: TGTGCCAGCAGTGGCCTTGGACAGGGGCTTTTGAACACTGAAGCTTTCTTT.

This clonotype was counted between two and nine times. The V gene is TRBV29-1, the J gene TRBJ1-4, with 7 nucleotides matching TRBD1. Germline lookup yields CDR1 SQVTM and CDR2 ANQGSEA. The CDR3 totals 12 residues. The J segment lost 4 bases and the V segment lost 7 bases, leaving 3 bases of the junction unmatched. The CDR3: CSGTGYNEKLFF. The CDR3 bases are TGCAGCGGGACAGGATATAATGAAAAACTGTTTTTT.

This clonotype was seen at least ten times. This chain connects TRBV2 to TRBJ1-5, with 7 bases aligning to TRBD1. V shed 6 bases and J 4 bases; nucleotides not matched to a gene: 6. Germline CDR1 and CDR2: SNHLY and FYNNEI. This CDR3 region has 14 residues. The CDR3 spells CASRGLQGNQPQHF. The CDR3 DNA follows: TGTGCCAGCAGAGGGTTACAGGGGAATCAGCCCCAGCATTTT.

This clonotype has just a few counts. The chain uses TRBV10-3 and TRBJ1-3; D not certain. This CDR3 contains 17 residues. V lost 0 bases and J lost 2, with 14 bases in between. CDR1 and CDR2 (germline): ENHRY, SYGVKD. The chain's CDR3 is CAISESRLSGAGNTIYF. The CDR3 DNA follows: TGTGCCATCAGTGAGTCGAGGCTCAGCGGGGCTGGAAACACCATATATTTT.

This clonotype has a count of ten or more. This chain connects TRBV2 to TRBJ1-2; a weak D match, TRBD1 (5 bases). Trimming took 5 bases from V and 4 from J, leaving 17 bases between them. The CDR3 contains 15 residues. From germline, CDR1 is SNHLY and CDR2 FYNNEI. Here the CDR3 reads CASSYRDEGSYGYTF. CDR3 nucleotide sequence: TGTGCCAGCAGTTACCGGGACGAGGGGTCCTATGGCTACACCTTC.

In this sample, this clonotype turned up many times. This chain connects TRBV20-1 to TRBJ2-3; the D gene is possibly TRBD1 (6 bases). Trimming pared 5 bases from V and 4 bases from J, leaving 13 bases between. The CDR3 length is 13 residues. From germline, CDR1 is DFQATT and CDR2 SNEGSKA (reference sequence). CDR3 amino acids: CSAPPGAADTQYF. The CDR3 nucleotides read TGCAGTGCTCCCCCAGGGGCGGCAGATACGCAGTATTTT.

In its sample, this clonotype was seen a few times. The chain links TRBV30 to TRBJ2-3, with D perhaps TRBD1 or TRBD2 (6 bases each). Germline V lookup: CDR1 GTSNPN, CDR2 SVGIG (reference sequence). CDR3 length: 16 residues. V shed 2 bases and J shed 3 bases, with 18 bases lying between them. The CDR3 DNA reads TGTGCCTGGAGTTATAGGGGGGAGTATTTTACAGATACGCAGTATTTT. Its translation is CAWSYRGEYFTDTQYF.

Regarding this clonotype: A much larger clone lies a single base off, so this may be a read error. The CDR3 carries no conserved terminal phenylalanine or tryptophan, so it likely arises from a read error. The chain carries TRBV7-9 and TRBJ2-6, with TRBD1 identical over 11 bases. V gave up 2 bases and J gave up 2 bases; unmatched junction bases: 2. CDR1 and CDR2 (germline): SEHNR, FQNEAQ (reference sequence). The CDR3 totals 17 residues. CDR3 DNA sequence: TGTGCCAGCAGCTTACCGGGACAGGGGGCTGGGGCCAACGTCCTGACTCTC. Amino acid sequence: CASSLPGQGAGANVLTL.

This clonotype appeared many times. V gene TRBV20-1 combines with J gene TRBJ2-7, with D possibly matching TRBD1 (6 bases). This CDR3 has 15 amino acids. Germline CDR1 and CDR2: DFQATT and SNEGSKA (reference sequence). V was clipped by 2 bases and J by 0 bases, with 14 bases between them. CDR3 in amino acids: CSARPFTGNSYEQYF. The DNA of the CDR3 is TGCAGTGCTAGACCCTTCACAGGGAACTCCTACGAGCAGTACTTC.

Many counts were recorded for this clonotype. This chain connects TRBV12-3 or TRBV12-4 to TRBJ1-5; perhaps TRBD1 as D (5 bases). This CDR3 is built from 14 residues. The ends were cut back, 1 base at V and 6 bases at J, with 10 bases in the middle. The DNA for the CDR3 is TGTGCCAGCAGTTTAGTCAGGGAGGCTCAGCCCCAGCATTTT. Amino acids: CASSLVREAQPQHF.

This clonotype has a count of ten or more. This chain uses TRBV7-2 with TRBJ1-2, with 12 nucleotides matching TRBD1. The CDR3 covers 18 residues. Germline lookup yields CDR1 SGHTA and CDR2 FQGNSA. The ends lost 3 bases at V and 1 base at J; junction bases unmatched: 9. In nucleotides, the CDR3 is TGTGCCAGCAGCTTTCGCCGGGACAGGGGGCTTAGTAACTATGGCTACACCTTC. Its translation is CASSFRRDRGLSNYGYTF.

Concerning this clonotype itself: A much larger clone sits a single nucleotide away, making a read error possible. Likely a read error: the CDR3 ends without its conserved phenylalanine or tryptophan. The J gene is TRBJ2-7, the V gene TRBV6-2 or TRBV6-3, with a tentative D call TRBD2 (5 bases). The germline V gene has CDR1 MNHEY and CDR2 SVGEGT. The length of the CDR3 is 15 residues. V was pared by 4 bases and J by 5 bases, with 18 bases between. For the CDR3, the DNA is TGTGCCAGCAGTTTAGACCCGGGAAGGAAGGACGAGCAGTACCTC. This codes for CASSLDPGRKDEQYL.

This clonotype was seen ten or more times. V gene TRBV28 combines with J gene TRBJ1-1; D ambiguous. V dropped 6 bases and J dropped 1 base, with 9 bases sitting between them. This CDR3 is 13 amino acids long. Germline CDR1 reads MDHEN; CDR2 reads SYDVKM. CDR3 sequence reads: CASSLPGNTEAFF. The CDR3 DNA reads TGTGCCAGCAGCTTACCAGGGAACACTGAAGCTTTCTTT.

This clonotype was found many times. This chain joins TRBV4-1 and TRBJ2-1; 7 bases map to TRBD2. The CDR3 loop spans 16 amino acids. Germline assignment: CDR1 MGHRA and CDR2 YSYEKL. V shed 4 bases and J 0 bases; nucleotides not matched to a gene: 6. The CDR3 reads CASSRTAGSSYNEQFF. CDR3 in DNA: TGCGCCAGCAGCCGTACAGCGGGAAGCTCCTACAATGAGCAGTTCTTC.

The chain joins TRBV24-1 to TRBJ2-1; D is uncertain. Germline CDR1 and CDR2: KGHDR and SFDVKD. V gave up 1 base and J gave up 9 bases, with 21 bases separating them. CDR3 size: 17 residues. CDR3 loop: CATSDFLGVPGLSEQFF. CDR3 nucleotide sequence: TGTGCCACCAGTGATTTTCTTGGGGTTCCCGGATTAAGTGAGCAGTTCTTC.

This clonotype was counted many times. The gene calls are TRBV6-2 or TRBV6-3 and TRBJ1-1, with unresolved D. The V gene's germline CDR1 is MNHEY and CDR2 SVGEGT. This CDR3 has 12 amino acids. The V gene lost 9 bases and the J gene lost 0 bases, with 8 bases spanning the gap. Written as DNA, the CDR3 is TGTGCCAGTGGACTTATGAACACTGAAGCTTTCTTT. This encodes CASGLMNTEAFF.

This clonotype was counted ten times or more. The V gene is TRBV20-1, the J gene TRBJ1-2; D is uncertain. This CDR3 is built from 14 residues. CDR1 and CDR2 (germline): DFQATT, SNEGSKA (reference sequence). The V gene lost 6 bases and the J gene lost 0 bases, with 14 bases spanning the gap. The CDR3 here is CSAGKSHPNYGYTF. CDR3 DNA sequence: TGCAGTGCCGGAAAATCACACCCTAACTATGGCTACACCTTC.

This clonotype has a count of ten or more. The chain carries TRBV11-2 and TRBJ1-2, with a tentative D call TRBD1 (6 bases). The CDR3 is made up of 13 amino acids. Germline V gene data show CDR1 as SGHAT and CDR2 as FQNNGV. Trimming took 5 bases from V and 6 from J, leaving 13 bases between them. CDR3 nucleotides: TGTGCCAGCAGCCCGGACAGAAGACATGGCTACACCTTC. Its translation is CASSPDRRHGYTF.

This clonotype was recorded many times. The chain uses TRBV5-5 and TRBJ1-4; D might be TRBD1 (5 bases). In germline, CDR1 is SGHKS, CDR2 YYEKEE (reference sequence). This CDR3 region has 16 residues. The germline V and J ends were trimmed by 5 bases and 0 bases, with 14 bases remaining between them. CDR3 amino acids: CASRPDSRATNEKLFF. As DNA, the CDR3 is TGTGCCAGCAGACCTGACAGCCGTGCAACTAATGAAAAACTGTTTTTT.